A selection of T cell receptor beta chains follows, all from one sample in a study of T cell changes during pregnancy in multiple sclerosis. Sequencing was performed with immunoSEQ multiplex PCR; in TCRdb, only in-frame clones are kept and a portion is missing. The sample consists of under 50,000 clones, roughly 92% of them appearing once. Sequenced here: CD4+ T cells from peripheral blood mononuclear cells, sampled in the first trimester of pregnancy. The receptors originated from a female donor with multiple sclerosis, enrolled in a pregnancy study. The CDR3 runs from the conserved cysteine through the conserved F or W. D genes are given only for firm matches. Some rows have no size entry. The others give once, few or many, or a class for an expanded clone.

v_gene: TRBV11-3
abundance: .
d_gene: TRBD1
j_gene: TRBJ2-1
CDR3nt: TGTGCCAGCAGCTTAGAGGGACAGGGGCACAATGAGCAGTTCTTC
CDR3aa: CASSLEGQGHNEQFF

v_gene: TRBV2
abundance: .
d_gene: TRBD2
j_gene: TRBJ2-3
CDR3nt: TGTGCCAGCAGTGGACTAGCGGGACGTCACACAGATACGCAGTATTTT
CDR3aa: CASSGLAGRHTDTQYF

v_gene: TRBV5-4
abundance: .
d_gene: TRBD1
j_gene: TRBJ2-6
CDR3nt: TGTGCCAGCAGCTCAAGCCGGGACAGAGGGGCCAACGTCCTGACTTTC
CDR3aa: CASSSSRDRGANVLTF

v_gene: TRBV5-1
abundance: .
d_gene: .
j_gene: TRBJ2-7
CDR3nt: TGCGCCAGCAGCTTGGATTCGGCAGGCGAGCAGTACTTC
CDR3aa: CASSLDSAGEQYF

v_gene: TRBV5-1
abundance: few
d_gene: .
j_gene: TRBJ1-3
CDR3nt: TGCGCCAGCAGCTCGCAGGGTTCGGGAAACACCATATATTTT
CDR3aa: CASSSQGSGNTIYF

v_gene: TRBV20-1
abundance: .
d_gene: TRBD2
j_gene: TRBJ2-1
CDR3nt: TGCAGTGCTGAGAGACTAGCGGAGCAGTTCTTC
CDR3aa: CSAERLAEQFF

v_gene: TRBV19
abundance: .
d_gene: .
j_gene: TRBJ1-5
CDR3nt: TGTGCCAGTAGCCTTCGACAGTTCAATCAGCCCCAGCATTTT
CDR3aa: CASSLRQFNQPQHF

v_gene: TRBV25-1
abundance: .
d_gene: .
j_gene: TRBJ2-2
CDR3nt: TGTGCCAGCAGTGAAATCAGGGACTCCGGGGAGCTGTTTTTT
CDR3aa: CASSEIRDSGELFF

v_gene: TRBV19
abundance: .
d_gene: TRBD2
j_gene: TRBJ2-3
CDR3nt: TGTGCCAGTAGCCCCGCGGGAGGGACAGATACGCAGTATTTT
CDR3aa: CASSPAGGTDTQYF

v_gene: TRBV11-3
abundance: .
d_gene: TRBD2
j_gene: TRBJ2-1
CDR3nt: TGTGCCAGCAGCGCTAGCGGGAGCCTCTACAATGAGCAGTTCTTC
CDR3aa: CASSASGSLYNEQFF

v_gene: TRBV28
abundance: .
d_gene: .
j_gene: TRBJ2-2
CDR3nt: TGTGCCAGCAGTTTAGTACTCATAATGGCCGGGGAGCTGTTTTTT
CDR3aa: CASSLVLIMAGELFF

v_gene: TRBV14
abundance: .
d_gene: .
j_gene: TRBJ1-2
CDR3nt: TGTGCCAGCAGCCAAACAGGGACCTACACCTTC
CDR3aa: CASSQTGTYTF

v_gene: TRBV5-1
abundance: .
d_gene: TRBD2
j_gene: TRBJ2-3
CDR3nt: TGCGCCAGCAGCCCCTGGGAGGGGAATGCAGATACGCAGTATTTT
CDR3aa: CASSPWEGNADTQYF

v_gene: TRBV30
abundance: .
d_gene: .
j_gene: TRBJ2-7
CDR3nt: TGTGCCTGGAGTGTCTTGTACGAGCAGTACTTC
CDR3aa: CAWSVLYEQYF

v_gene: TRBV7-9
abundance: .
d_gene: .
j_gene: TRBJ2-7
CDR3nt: TGTGCCAGCAGCAGCTCGGTCGAGCAGTACTTC
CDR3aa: CASSSSVEQYF

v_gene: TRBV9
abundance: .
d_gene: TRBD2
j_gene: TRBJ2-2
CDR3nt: TGTGCCAGCAGCGTTCTAGCGGGAGAAGGCGGGGAGCTGTTTTTT
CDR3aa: CASSVLAGEGGELFF

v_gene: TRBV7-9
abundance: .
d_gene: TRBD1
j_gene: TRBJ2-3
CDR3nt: TGTGCCAGCAGCTGGGGACAGAGCACAGATACGCAGTATTTT
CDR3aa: CASSWGQSTDTQYF

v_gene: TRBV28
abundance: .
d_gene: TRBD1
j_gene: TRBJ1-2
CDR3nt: TGTGCCAGCAGTTTCACAGGGGGCATCTATGGCTACACCTTC
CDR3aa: CASSFTGGIYGYTF

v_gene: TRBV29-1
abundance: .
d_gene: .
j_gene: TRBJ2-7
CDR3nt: TGCAGCGTTGAAGAGAGCGGGTACGAGCAGTACTTC
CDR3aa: CSVEESGYEQYF

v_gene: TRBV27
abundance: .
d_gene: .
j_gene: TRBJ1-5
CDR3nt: TGTGCCAGCAGTTTAACGCCCGGTAGCAATCAGCCCCAGCATTTT
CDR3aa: CASSLTPGSNQPQHF

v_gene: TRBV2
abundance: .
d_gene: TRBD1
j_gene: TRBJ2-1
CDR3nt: TGTGCCAGCAGACAGGGACAGACCAACTACAATGAGCAGTTCTTC
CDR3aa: CASRQGQTNYNEQFF

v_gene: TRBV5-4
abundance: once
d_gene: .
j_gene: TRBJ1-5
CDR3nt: TGTGCCAGCAGCCTTGGGTCGGGGAGCAATCAGCCCCAGCATTTT
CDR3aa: CASSLGSGSNQPQHF

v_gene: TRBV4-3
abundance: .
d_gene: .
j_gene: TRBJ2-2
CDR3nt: TGCGCCAGCAGCCAAGGTATCAACACCGGGGAGCTGTTTTTT
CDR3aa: CASSQGINTGELFF

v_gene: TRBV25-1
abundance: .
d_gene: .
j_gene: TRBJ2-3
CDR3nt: TGTGCCAGCAGTCCCTCGGGCACAGATACGCAGTATTTT
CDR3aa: CASSPSGTDTQYF

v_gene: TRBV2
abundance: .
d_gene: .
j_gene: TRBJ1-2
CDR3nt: TGTGCCACCGGCGGACAGTCGGTCTATGGCTACACCTTC
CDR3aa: CATGGQSVYGYTF

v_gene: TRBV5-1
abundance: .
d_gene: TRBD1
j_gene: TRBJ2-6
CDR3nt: TGCGCCAGCAGCCTCCGGGGACAGGGCGGATCTGGGGCCAACGTCCTGACTTTC
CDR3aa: CASSLRGQGGSGANVLTF

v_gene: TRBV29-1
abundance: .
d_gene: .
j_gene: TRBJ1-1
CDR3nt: TGCAGCGTTGAAGACCCAAAAGGAACAGGGCTGGCCACTGAAGCTTTCTTT
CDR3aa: CSVEDPKGTGLATEAFF

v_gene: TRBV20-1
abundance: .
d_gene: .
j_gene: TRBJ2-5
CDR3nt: TGCAGTGCTAGACGGGAGACCCAGTACTTC
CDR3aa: CSARRETQYF

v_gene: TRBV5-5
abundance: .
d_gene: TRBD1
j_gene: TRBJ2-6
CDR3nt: TGTGCCAGCAGCGGATACAGGGGGGGGGCCAACGTCCTGACTTTC
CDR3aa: CASSGYRGGANVLTF

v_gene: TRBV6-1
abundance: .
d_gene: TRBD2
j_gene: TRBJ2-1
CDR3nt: TGTGCCAGCAACCTAGCGGGAGGGAACTACAATGAGCAGTTCTTC
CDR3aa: CASNLAGGNYNEQFF

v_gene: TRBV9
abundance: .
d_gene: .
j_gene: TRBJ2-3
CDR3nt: TGTGCCAGCAGCGTAGGCGGATTCACAGATACGCAGTATTTT
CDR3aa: CASSVGGFTDTQYF

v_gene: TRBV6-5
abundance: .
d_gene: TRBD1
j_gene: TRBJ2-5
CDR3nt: TGTGCCAGCAGCCGTGGACAGGGGGCAGGGGAGACCCAGTACTTC
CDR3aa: CASSRGQGAGETQYF

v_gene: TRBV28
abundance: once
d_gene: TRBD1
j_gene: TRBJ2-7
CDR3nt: TGTGCCAGCGTAAAACCACGACAGGGGACGGGGGAGCAGTACTTC
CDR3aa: CASVKPRQGTGEQYF

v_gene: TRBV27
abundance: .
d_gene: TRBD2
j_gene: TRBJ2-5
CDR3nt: TGTGCCAGCTCCTCATGGGAGGGGTTGGCGGGGGTTTCGCGGCAGTACTTC
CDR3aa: CASSSWEGLAGVSRQYF

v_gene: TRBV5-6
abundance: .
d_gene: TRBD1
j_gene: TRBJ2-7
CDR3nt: TGTGCCAGCAGCTTTCGACAGGGGGCATTCTACGAGCAGTACTTC
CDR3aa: CASSFRQGAFYEQYF

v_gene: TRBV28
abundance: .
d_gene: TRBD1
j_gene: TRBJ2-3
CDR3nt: TGTGCCAGCAGTCTACCAGTGACAGGGCCCTTCACAGATACGCAGTATTTT
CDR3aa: CASSLPVTGPFTDTQYF

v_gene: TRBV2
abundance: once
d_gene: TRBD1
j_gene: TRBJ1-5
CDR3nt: TGTGCCAGCAGTCAGACAGGGGGCAATCAGCCCCAGCATTTT
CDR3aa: CASSQTGGNQPQHF

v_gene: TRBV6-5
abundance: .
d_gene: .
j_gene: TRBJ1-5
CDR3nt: TGTGCCAGCAGTTACTCGATTGGGTCGGGGCAGCCCCAGCATTTT
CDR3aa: CASSYSIGSGQPQHF

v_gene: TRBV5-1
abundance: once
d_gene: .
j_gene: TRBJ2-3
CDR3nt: TGCGCCAGCAGCTTGGAAAGCGGCCGCACAGATACGCAGTATTTT
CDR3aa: CASSLESGRTDTQYF

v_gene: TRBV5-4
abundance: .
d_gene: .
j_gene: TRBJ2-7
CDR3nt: TGTGCCAGCAGCTTGGTTGGGGGGAGCTCCTACGAGCAGTACTTC
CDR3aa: CASSLVGGSSYEQYF

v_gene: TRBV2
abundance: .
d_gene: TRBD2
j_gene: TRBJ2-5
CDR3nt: TGTGCCAGCAGTGGACTAGCGGTCGAGGGAGAGACCCAGTACTTC
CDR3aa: CASSGLAVEGETQYF

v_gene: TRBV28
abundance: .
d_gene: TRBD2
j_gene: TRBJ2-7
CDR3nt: TGTGCCATCCTGGCTAGCGGGCTCCGATCCTACGAGCAGTACTTC
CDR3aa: CAILASGLRSYEQYF

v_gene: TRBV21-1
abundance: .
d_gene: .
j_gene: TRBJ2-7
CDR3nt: TGTGCCAGCAGCAAAACCGGGACAGGGGGCAAAGCGGGCTACGAGCAGTACTTC
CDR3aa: CASSKTGTGGKAGYEQYF

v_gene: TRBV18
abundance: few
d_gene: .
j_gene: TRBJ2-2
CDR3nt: TGTGCCAGCTCAAAAGACAGGACCGGGGAGCTGTTTTTT
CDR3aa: CASSKDRTGELFF

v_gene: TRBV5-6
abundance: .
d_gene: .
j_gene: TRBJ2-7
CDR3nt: TGTGCCAGCAGCTTGGGGCAGGTAGATCAGTACTTC
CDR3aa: CASSLGQVDQYF

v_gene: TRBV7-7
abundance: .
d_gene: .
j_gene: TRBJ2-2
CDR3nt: TGTGCTAGCAGCCCTGGGGGGAGCGGGGAGCTGTTTTTT
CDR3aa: CASSPGGSGELFF

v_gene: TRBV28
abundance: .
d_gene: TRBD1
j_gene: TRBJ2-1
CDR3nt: TGTGCCAGCAGAGGACAGGGGGCCTATGAGCAGTTCTTC
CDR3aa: CASRGQGAYEQFF

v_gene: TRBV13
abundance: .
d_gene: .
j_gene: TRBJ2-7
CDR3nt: TGTGCCAGCAGCTTAGCCGCCCCCGGGCCTATTAGGGGCACCTACGAGCAGTACTTC
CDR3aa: CASSLAAPGPIRGTYEQYF

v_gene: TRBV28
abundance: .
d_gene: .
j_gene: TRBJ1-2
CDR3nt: TGTGCCAGCAGCAGGAGGGATAACTATGGCTACACCTTC
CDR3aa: CASSRRDNYGYTF

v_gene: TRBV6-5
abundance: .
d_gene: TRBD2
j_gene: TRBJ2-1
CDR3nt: TGTGCCAGCAGCGGGGCTAGCGGGAGCTATTCGTTCTTC
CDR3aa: CASSGASGSYSFF

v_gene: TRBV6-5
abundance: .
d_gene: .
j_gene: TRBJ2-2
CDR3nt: TGTGCCAGCGTGGACAGCAACACCGGGGAGCTGTTTTTT
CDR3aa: CASVDSNTGELFF

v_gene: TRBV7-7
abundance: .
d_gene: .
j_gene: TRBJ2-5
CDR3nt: TGTGCTAGCAGCTTCGGTCGGCAAGAGACCCAGTACTTC
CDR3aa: CASSFGRQETQYF

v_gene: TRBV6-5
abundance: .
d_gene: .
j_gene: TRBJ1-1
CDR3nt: TGTGCCAGCAGTTCTTACCCAGGGGACACTGAAGCTTTCTTT
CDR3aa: CASSSYPGDTEAFF

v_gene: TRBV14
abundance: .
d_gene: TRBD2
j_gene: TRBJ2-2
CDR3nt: TGTGCCAGCAGCCCGGCGGGGGAGAACACCGGGGAGCTGTTTTTT
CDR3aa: CASSPAGENTGELFF

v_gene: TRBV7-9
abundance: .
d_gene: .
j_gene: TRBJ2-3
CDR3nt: TGTGCCAGCAGCTTAGCGCAGCGAGATACGCAGTATTTT
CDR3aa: CASSLAQRDTQYF